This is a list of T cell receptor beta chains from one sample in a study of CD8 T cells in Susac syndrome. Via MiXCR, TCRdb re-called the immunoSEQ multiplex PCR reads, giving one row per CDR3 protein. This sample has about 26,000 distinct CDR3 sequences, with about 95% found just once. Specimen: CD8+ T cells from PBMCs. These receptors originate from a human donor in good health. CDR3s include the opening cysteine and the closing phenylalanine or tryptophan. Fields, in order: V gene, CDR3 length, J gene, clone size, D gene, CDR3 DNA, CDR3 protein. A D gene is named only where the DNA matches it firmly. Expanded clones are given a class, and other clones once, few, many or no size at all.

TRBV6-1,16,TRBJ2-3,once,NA,TGTGCCAGCAGTCTAAGACCCATAGGTTACACAGATACGCAGTATTTT,CASSLRPIGYTDTQYF
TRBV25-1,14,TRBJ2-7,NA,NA,TGTGCCAGCAGTAACCCAGGGGGGATCAACGAGCAGTACTTC,CASSNPGGINEQYF
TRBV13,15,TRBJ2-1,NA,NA,TGTGCCAGCAGCTTAGAGGGGGGACAGCTCAATGAGCAGTTCTTC,CASSLEGGQLNEQFF
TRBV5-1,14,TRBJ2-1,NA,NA,TGCGCCAGCCAGCGTGGGGGGGCGACCAATGAGCAGTTCTTC,CASQRGGATNEQFF
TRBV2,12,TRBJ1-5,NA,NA,TGTGCCAGTTCGAGCGGCAATCAGCCCCAGCATTTT,CASSSGNQPQHF
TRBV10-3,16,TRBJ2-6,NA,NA,TGTGCCATCAGGGGTTTACAGGCCTCTGGGGCCAACGTCCTGACTTTC,CAIRGLQASGANVLTF
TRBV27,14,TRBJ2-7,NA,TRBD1,TGTGCCAGCTCAACCGGACAGGGACCCTACGAGCAGTACTTC,CASSTGQGPYEQYF
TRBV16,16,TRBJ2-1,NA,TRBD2,TGTGCCAGCAGCCAATCAGAGCGGGGCTACTACAATGAGCAGTTCTTC,CASSQSERGYYNEQFF
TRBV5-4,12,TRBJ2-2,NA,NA,TGTGCCAGCAGCTTAGGCGGCGGGGAGCTGTTTTTT,CASSLGGGELFF
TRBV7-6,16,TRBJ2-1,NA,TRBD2,TGTGCCAGCAGCCCACTAGCGGGGGGGCCTGGGGGTGAGCAGTTCTTC,CASSPLAGGPGGEQFF
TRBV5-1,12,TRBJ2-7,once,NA,TGCGCCAGCAGCTTGGAGGGGAGCGAGCAGTACTTC,CASSLEGSEQYF
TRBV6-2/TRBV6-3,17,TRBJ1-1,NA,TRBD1,TGTGCCAGCAGTTACTCGATTGGAGGTCCAGGGGGCGATGAAGCTTTCTTT,CASSYSIGGPGGDEAFF
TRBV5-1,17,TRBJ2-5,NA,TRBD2,TGCGCCAGCAGCTCCTACGAGGGACTAGCGGCACGAGAGACCCAGTACTTC,CASSSYEGLAARETQYF
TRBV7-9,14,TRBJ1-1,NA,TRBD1,TGTGCCAGCAGGGACAGGGGGGGGAACACTGAAGCTTTCTTT,CASRDRGGNTEAFF
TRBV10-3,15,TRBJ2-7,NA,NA,TGTGCCATCAGTGATGAGACAGTGACCGTCTACGAGCAGTACTTC,CAISDETVTVYEQYF
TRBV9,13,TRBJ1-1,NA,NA,TGTGCCAGCAGCCCCGGGACCGGTCTTGAAGCTTTCTTT,CASSPGTGLEAFF
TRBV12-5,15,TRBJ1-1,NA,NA,TGTGCTAGTGGTTTGGTACAAGGTGGGCCTTCTGAAGCTTTCTTT,CASGLVQGGPSEAFF
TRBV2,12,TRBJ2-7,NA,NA,TGTGCCAGCAACCGGAACTCCTACGAGCAGTACTTC,CASNRNSYEQYF
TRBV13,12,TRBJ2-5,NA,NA,TGTGCCAGCAGCTTCCAGGACAGTTCCGAGTACTTC,CASSFQDSSEYF
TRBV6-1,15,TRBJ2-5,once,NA,TGTGCCAGCAGTGAGGGAACAGGGGGAGGGGAGACCCAGTACTTC,CASSEGTGGGETQYF
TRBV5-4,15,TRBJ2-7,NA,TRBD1,TGTGCCAGCAGCTTGGGACAGGGGGCTTCCTACGAGCAGTACTTC,CASSLGQGASYEQYF
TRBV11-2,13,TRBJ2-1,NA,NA,TGTGCCAGCAGCTTCCGTCGCCTCAATGAGCAGTTCTTC,CASSFRRLNEQFF
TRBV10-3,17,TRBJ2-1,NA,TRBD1,TGTGCCATCAGTGAAGGATTAAGGGGGCGAAACTACAATGAGCAGTTCTTC,CAISEGLRGRNYNEQFF
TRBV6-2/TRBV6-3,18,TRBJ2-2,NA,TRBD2,TGTGCCAGCAGTGTCGGAAGCGGGGGGGCCGCGTACACCGGGGAGCTGTTTTTT,CASSVGSGGAAYTGELFF
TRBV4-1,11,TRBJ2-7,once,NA,TGCGCCAGCAGCCAAGGGAACGAGCAGTACTTC,CASSQGNEQYF
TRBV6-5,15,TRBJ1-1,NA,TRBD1,TGTGCCAGCAGTTATGGGACAGTTGAACACACTGAAGCTTTCTTT,CASSYGTVEHTEAFF
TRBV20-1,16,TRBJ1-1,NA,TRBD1,TGCAGTGCCCCCGGGACAGGGAAGGAAGGAAACACTGAAGCTTTCTTT,CSAPGTGKEGNTEAFF
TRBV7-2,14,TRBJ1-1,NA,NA,TGTGCCAGCAGCCCCCGTCTGATTAATCCTGAAGCTTTCTTT,CASSPRLINPEAFF
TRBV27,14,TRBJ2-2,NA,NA,TGTGCCAGCAGTTTTGCTGAATTGGGCGGGGAGCTGTTTTTT,CASSFAELGGELFF
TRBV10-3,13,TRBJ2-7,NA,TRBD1,TGTGCCATGGGGACAGGTCTGCCCTACGAGCAGTACTTC,CAMGTGLPYEQYF
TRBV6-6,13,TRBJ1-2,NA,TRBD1,TGTGCCACCTCCCTTCGAGGGGGCGACGGCTACACCTTC,CATSLRGGDGYTF
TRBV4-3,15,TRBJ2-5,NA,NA,TGCGCCAGCAGCCAAGTGTTACTAGCCTCAGAGACCCAGTACTTC,CASSQVLLASETQYF
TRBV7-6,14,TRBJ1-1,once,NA,TGTGCCAGCACCCTTGGGACCCTGGACACTGAAGCTTTCTTT,CASTLGTLDTEAFF
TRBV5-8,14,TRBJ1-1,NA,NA,TGTGCCAGCAGCTTGGGAGTAAGGGGGACTGAAGCTTTCTTT,CASSLGVRGTEAFF
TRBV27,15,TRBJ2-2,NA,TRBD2,TGTGCCAGCGCTCCGGGGGGGGCCGACACCGGGGAGCTGTTTTTT,CASAPGGADTGELFF
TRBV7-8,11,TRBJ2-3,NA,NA,TGTGCCAGCAGCTCGCCCGATACGCAGTATTTT,CASSSPDTQYF
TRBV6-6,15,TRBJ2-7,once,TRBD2,TGTGCCAGCAGTTTTACTAGCGGGGAATATTACGAGCAGTACTTC,CASSFTSGEYYEQYF
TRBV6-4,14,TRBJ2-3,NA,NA,TGTGCCAGCAGTGACGGGGGGCCGACAGATACGCAGTATTTT,CASSDGGPTDTQYF
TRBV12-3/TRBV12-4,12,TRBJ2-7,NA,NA,TGTGCCAGCAGTTTATGGACCTACGAGCAGTACTTC,CASSLWTYEQYF
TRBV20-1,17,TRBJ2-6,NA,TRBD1,TGCAGTGCTTCCGGGACAGCTTTTCCCGCTGGGGCCAACGTCCTGACTTTC,CSASGTAFPAGANVLTF
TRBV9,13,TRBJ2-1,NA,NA,TGTGCCAGCAGCAACGACTTGAACAATGAGCAGTTCTTC,CASSNDLNNEQFF
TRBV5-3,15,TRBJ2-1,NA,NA,TGCTCGGCGGCGGGGGCCTTCAGCTCCTACAATGAGCAGTTCTTC,CSAAGAFSSYNEQFF
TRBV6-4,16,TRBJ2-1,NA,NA,TGTGCCAGCAGTGACTCGAGGGGAAGCCAGCTCTATGAGCAGTTCTTC,CASSDSRGSQLYEQFF
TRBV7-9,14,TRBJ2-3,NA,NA,TGTGCCAGCAGCCCCCCGGGAAGCACAGATACGCAGTATTTT,CASSPPGSTDTQYF